The clone carrying this TCR beta chain was recorded at least ten times. Its antigen is as yet unknown. This entry comes from a study of early T cells in non-severe SARS-CoV-2 infection. The V and J ends lost 5 bases and 4 bases respectively, with 18 bases between them. CDR1 SGHRS and CDR2 YFSETQ come from the germline V gene. This CDR3 spans 15 amino acids. Whole-study findings and limits: Reliance on VDJdb matching favored anti-spike CD8 responses; private and CD4 specificities were missed.

The TCR library protocol attached unique molecular identifiers to the individual cDNA molecules. One entry per CDR3 protein, called by TCRdb with MiXCR from the 5' RACE reads. The sample has tens of thousands of distinct CDR3 sequences; just under 9% are singletons. The specimen sequenced was whole blood. This chain joins TRBV5-1 and TRBJ2-5; D is tentatively TRBD1 or TRBD2 (5 bases each). This sequence originates from an adult who was a healthcare worker with PCR-confirmed SARS-CoV-2 infection or an uninfected control (not recorded which). Here the CDR3 reads CASSQTPGPGETQYF. The DNA for the CDR3 is TGCGCCAGCAGTCAGACCCCGGGACCCGGAGAGACCCAGTACTTC.